This T cell receptor beta chain appears in the sequencing data of a study of blood T cells in healthy people across ages (dated by TCRdb to about 2015). About the full investigation: In model experiments, template switching captured roughly one uniquely barcoded TCR beta cDNA molecule for every two T cells. Four age groups were formed from the donors: young (average about 15 years), middle-aged (roughly 38), aged (about 62) and long-lived (about 75). Using deep sequencing normalized with unique cDNA molecular identifiers, the study measured how TCR beta repertoire diversity changes with age. Two additional independent replicas of 1 million unique cDNA reads from the same blood draw were analyzed for two donors (one aged 18 to 30 and one aged 80 or older).

The approximately 40 donors, aged 6 to 90 years, were systemically healthy Caucasian individuals from Russia. Each donor gave around 9.9 milliliters of peripheral blood, collected into EDTA-treated Vacutainer tubes. Ficoll-Paque density-gradient centrifugation was used to isolate PBMCs, with at least 6.5 million per sample. Total RNA was extracted from PBMCs with Trizol reagent, with at least 5 micrograms obtained per sample. For every donor, an aliquot of PBMCs went through flow cytometry to measure the percentages of naive CD45RAhigh/CD27high T cells. Library preparation employed 5' RACE. The sequencer was an Illumina HiSeq 2500. A second roughly 7 to 11 cycle PCR used a sample-barcoded 5' primer and a J-beta primer mix. Each TCR beta cDNA molecule received a unique molecular identifier from a template-switch 5' adaptor carrying 12 random nucleotides. At least 2.5 million CDR3-containing paired-end reads were obtained from each sample. First-strand cDNA was synthesized from all RNA with the Mint cDNA synthesis kit, primed by a TRBC-specific oligonucleotide. All cDNA was treated with uracil-DNA glycosylase and then went through a first 18-cycle PCR with the universal primers M1SS and BC2_uni_R. Per the original workflow: Each sample was normalized by randomly selecting 1 million high-quality reads, each carrying a distinct molecular identifier. Instead of being binned into consensus sequences, reads that shared molecular identifiers were thrown out. MiTCR, set to a Q25 quality threshold and the strictest error-elimination algorithm, was used for CDR3 identification, clonotype clustering and error correction. A nonparametric unseen species model using Euler transformation provided a lower-bound estimate of total TCR beta diversity. Starting from the raw public reads, TCRdb applied fastp trimming at Q25, assembled clones with MiXCR and retained in-frame beta chains. Records with the same CDR3 protein are collapsed into one entry carrying the most frequent genes and DNA. The V and J calls and clone size are TCRdb's, not the authors'. The sample has nearly 800,000 distinct CDR3 sequences on record, approximately 25% of them singletons. The top ten clonotypes cover under 4.5% of the sample.

Overall study results and their limits: Total diversity estimates from one million sequenced T cells were considered lower bounds and underestimates. Compared with the aged group, the long-lived group had more naive CD4+ T cells, fewer expanded clones and increased TCR diversity, a pattern suggesting age selection. Observed TCR beta diversity correlated strongly with the percentage of naive T cells measured by flow cytometry. Because the CMV infection status of the donors was unknown, age-related changes in expanded clonotypes may potentially have been confounded. As age increased, observed TCR beta diversity per million T cells dropped in a roughly linear way, and a significant reduction was already evident by age 40. Since profiling was done on bulk unsorted PBMCs, naive and antigen-experienced compartments could not be conclusively compared.

From the cysteine up to the phenylalanine, the CDR3 has a length of 17 residues. Only the CDR3 region is kept as DNA, spanning 51 bases read in frame from base 1. The germline V gene encodes CDR1 SGHAT and CDR2 FQNNGV. The germline V and J ends show losses of 5 bases and 2 bases respectively, and no gene match explains 14 bases of the junction. Worth noting for this clonotype: Its antigen has not been determined. The sample holds no much larger clone one base away, and base qualities are not on file.

Another study also made use of these data, one on T cells of mothers and their children. The other study reports the following: Nine systemically healthy Caucasian individuals, comprising three mothers and their six children, were included as donors. cDNA synthesis used all of the extracted RNA, with approximately 1.6 ug of RNA in each 15 ul reaction. In the second PCR, sample barcodes and 2-4 random nucleotides were introduced via the M1S primer. More than 8 million TCR beta CDR3 reads were obtained from each mother, and roughly 3 million reads were obtained from each child. TCR recombination output is similarly shaped by thymic selection in related and unrelated pairs, with a minor effect exerted by inherited differences. Normalized repertoire overlap was always slightly but never significantly higher in related than unrelated mother-child pairs. Persistent microchimeric T cell clones were not detected, at a sensitivity of around 100 clones per million clonotypes. In the study, deep NGS was used to compare the TCR beta repertoires of mothers and children, and features distinguishing related mother-child pairs from unrelated individuals were sought. The mean age was around 42 +/- 4 years for the mothers and approximately 11 +/- 4 years for the children. After adapter ligation was performed with NEBNext reagents, the libraries were sequenced on an Illumina HiSeq 2000 with 100+100 nt paired-end reads. To prevent cross-contamination, the mother and child libraries were prepared a month apart and were sequenced in separate runs. For each donor, between about 500,000 and 2,200,000 distinct TCR beta clonotypes were identified. Naive TCR beta clonotypes were estimated from low-frequency clonotypes matched to each donor's FACS-determined naive share, without sorting.

This TCR derives from a boy under 18 in good health. The chain joins TRBV11-2 to TRBJ1-2; 7 central bases correspond to TRBD1. Sequenced sample: blood. The bases read TGTGCCAGCAGCACCCGGACAGGAGGCGGCGCAAACTATGGCTACACCTTC. Its product reads: CASSTRTGGGANYGYTF.